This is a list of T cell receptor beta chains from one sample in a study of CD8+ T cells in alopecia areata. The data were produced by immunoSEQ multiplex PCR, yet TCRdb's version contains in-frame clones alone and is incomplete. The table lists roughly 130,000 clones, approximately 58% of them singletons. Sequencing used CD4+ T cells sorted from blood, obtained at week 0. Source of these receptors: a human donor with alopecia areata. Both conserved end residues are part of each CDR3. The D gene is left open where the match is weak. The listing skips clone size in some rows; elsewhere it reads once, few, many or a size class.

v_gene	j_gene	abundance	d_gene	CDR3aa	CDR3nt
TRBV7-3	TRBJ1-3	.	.	CASNPWGGPTGNTIYF	TGTGCCAGCAACCCTTGGGGGGGACCCACTGGAAACACCATATATTTT
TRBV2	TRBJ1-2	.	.	CASSLDFTGGYGYTF	TGTGCCAGCAGTCTAGATTTCACAGGTGGATATGGCTACACCTTC
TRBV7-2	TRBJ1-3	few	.	CASSLAPMGGSGNTIYF	TGTGCCAGCAGCTTAGCTCCTATGGGGGGGTCAGGAAACACCATATATTTT
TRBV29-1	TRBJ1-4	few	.	CSVELGRSGKLFF	TGCAGCGTTGAATTAGGGAGGAGTGGGAAACTGTTTTTT
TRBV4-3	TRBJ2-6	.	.	CASSQESGANVLTF	TGCGCCAGCAGCCAAGAATCCGGGGCCAACGTCCTGACTTTC
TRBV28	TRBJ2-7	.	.	CASSPVSGAFEQYF	TGTGCCAGCAGTCCGGTGTCCGGGGCGTTCGAGCAGTACTTC
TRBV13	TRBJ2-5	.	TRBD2	CASSAGLAGGQETQYF	TGTGCCAGCAGCGCGGGACTAGCGGGGGGGCAAGAGACCCAGTACTTC
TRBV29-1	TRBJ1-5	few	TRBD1	CSVGQGKDQPQHF	TGCAGCGTGGGACAGGGGAAGGATCAGCCCCAGCATTTT
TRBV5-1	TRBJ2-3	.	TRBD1	CASRPDRGGADTQYF	TGCGCCAGCAGACCTGACAGGGGAGGCGCAGATACGCAGTATTTT
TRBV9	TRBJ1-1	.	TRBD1	CASSGAGQGQNTEAFF	TGTGCCAGCAGCGGGGCGGGACAGGGTCAGAACACTGAAGCTTTCTTT
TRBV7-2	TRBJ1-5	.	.	CASTPQGGSQPQHF	TGTGCCAGCACGCCACAGGGAGGGAGTCAGCCCCAGCATTTT
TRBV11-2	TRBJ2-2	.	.	CASKGTNTGELFF	TGTGCCAGCAAAGGGACCAACACCGGGGAGCTGTTTTTT
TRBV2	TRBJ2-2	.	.	CASSVADPTDTGELFF	TGTGCCAGCAGTGTGGCAGACCCTACAGACACCGGGGAGCTGTTTTTT
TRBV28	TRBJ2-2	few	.	CASFQPPGELFF	TGTGCCAGCTTTCAGCCCCCCGGGGAGCTGTTTTTT
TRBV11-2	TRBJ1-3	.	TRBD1	CASSLGVRGPSGNTIYF	TGTGCCAGCAGCTTAGGGGTCAGGGGGCCCTCTGGAAACACCATATATTTT
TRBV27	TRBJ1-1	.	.	CASSFTGRYTEAFF	TGTGCCAGCAGTTTCACAGGGAGGTACACTGAAGCTTTCTTT
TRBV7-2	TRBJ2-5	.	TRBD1	CASSRSSRQGAETQYF	TGTGCCAGCAGCAGAAGCTCCAGACAGGGGGCGGAGACCCAGTACTTC
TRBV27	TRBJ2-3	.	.	CASSLPGLSDTQYF	TGTGCCAGCAGTTTACCGGGATTATCAGATACGCAGTATTTT